These T cell receptor beta chains were read from a single sample in a study of identical twins. TCRdb re-called the 5' RACE reads with MiXCR, one entry per CDR3 protein. Here the sample spans 460,000 or so distinct CDR3 sequences, about 14% being singletons. The data also belong to a second study, concerning yellow fever vaccine responses in identical twins.

The sample was CD4+ T cells sorted from blood. The receptors shown here come from a woman under 30 in good health. Each CDR3 is given with its conserved first and last residue. The D gene is left open where the match is weak. Clone size is given for some rows only: seen once, a few or many times, or a class if the clone is expanded.

v_call,clone_size,d_call,j_call,cdr3_nt,cdr3_aa
TRBV5-1,NA,NA,TRBJ2-1,TGCGCCAGCAGCTTGGTGGGACCCTCCTACAATGAGCAGTTCTTC,CASSLVGPSYNEQFF
TRBV11-2,NA,TRBD2,TRBJ2-1,TGTGCCAGCAGCCACCTTAAGGGAGCGGGGACCACAGTTGAGCAGTTCTTC,CASSHLKGAGTTVEQFF
TRBV15,NA,TRBD2,TRBJ2-7,TGTGCCACCAGCAGAGAGCGGGGGGGCCAACACGAGCAGTACTTC,CATSRERGGQHEQYF
TRBV28,NA,TRBD2,TRBJ2-5,TGTGCCAGCAGTCAGCGTGGGACTAGCGGACAAGAGACCCAGTACTTC,CASSQRGTSGQETQYF
TRBV28,NA,TRBD1,TRBJ1-2,TGTGCCAGCAGACTCCAGGGGGCGCCTTTTGCAGGCTACACCTTC,CASRLQGAPFAGYTF
TRBV7-2,many,TRBD2,TRBJ2-2,TGTGCCAGCAGCTTAGGGAGCGGGGGGTACGGGGAGCTGTTTTTT,CASSLGSGGYGELFF
TRBV6-1,NA,NA,TRBJ2-1,TGTGCCAGCACCCCGTATCTAGCTGCCTACAATGAGCAGTTCTTC,CASTPYLAAYNEQFF
TRBV2,many,TRBD2,TRBJ2-7,TGTGCCAGCGGCGGGAGTGTTTCCTACGAGCAGTACTTC,CASGGSVSYEQYF
TRBV19,few,TRBD2,TRBJ2-3,TGTGCCAGTAGTATGGCGGGGGGTGGCACAGATACGCAGTATTTT,CASSMAGGGTDTQYF
TRBV3-1,few,NA,TRBJ2-2,TGTGCCAGCAGCCAACGGAAGCGGCCGAACACCGGGGAGCTGTTTTTT,CASSQRKRPNTGELFF
TRBV4-1,many,NA,TRBJ2-3,TGCGCCAGCAGCTCTCAGGGACTCTCTCGCGATACGCAGTATTTT,CASSSQGLSRDTQYF
TRBV10-3,few,TRBD1,TRBJ2-3,TGTGCCATCAGTGAGACTGGGACAGGGGACCTCACAGATACGCAGTATTTT,CAISETGTGDLTDTQYF
TRBV4-2,many,TRBD2,TRBJ2-1,TGTGCCAGCAGCCAACTGACTAGCGGGCTCTATGAGCAGTTCTTC,CASSQLTSGLYEQFF
TRBV6-1,few,NA,TRBJ1-1,TGTGCCAGCAGTGAACAGGTTGAAGCTTTCTTT,CASSEQVEAFF
TRBV10-3,few,TRBD1,TRBJ2-5,TGTGCCATCAGTTCCGGGACAGGACGGCAGGAGACCCAGTACTTC,CAISSGTGRQETQYF
TRBV6-5,few,NA,TRBJ1-1,TGTGCCAGCAGTTACTCATCCAGGGTGGGTGAAGCTTTCTTT,CASSYSSRVGEAFF
TRBV27,few,TRBD1,TRBJ2-3,TGTGCCAGCAGTTTGTTTTCAGGGGGCCGAACAGATACGCAGTATTTT,CASSLFSGGRTDTQYF
TRBV29-1,many,NA,TRBJ2-1,TGCAGCGTGAGGTTCCAGGGATCGTACAATGAGCAGTTCTTC,CSVRFQGSYNEQFF
TRBV20-1,NA,NA,TRBJ2-7,TGCAGTGCTAGTTCTATAAGCTCCTACGAGCAGTACTTC,CSASSISSYEQYF
TRBV2,few,NA,TRBJ1-2,TGTGCCAGCAGTGAAGCGCTTCGGGGCAGCCCTAACTATGGCTACACCTTC,CASSEALRGSPNYGYTF
TRBV15,NA,TRBD2,TRBJ2-1,TGTGCCACCAGCAGGACTAGCGGGTACAATGAGCAGTTCTTC,CATSRTSGYNEQFF
TRBV10-3,few,NA,TRBJ2-1,TGTGCCGTTGGTGGCGCGGGGGCCGATGGGACCTACAATGAGCAGTTCTTC,CAVGGAGADGTYNEQFF
TRBV20-1,few,NA,TRBJ1-1,TGCAGTGCTAGAGATCAGATGGGGGGAGCTTTCTTT,CSARDQMGGAFF
TRBV11-2,few,NA,TRBJ2-7,TGTGCCAGCAGCTTAAATAGACTAGTCGGACCCACCGGTTCCTACGAGCAGTACTTC,CASSLNRLVGPTGSYEQYF
TRBV7-2,few,TRBD1,TRBJ2-7,TGTGCCAGCAGCTTACACGGGACAGCGGAGCAGTACTTC,CASSLHGTAEQYF
TRBV3-1,few,NA,TRBJ1-1,TGTGCCAGCAGCCAAGATATAGCAATCAGTGAAGCTTTCTTT,CASSQDIAISEAFF
TRBV7-2,NA,NA,TRBJ2-6,TGTGCCAGCAGCTCAGCCTCTGGGGCCAACGTCCTGACTTTC,CASSSASGANVLTF
TRBV5-1,few,TRBD2,TRBJ2-7,TGCGCCAGCAGCGCCGCGGTCGGGAGGGCCTTCTCCGAGCAGTACTTC,CASSAAVGRAFSEQYF
TRBV2,few,NA,TRBJ2-7,TGTGCCAGCAGTGACACAATCTACGAGCAGTACTTC,CASSDTIYEQYF
TRBV5-5,once,NA,TRBJ1-2,TGTGCCAGCAGCTTGGAACGAAGCCTTAACTATGGCTACACCTTC,CASSLERSLNYGYTF
TRBV7-2,few,NA,TRBJ2-3,TGTGCCAGCAGCTCCCGAGATCAAACGCAGTATTTT,CASSSRDQTQYF
TRBV27,NA,TRBD1,TRBJ1-5,TGTGCCAGCAGTTCCATTGCCGCCGGGACAGGGGTTAGCAATCAGCCCCAGCATTTT,CASSSIAAGTGVSNQPQHF
TRBV6-5,NA,NA,TRBJ2-1,TGTGCCAGCATCCTAAAGGGGAGTGAGCAGTTCTTC,CASILKGSEQFF
TRBV12-3/TRBV12-4,few,NA,TRBJ2-2,TGTGCCAGCGAGAGTACAGGGAACACCGGGGAGCTGTTTTTT,CASESTGNTGELFF
TRBV28,NA,TRBD1,TRBJ1-1,TGTGCCAGCAGTTTACATATCAGGGGGGCTTTCTTT,CASSLHIRGAFF
TRBV6-1,few,TRBD1,TRBJ2-2,TGTGCCAGCACACAGGGGATTACCGGGGAGCTGTTTTTT,CASTQGITGELFF
TRBV10-3,NA,NA,TRBJ2-5,TGTGCCATCAGTGAGAGCCATAGCGGATTCTACCAAGAGACCCAGTACTTC,CAISESHSGFYQETQYF
TRBV10-1,few,NA,TRBJ1-4,TGCGCCAGCAGGGAAGGTTTGGATGAAAAACTGTTTTTT,CASREGLDEKLFF
TRBV11-2,NA,NA,TRBJ2-2,TGTGCCAGCAGCCCCTGGGGGGCAGGCGGGGAGCTGTTTTTT,CASSPWGAGGELFF
TRBV9,few,TRBD2,TRBJ2-1,TGTGCCAGCAGCTTGAGACTAGCGGACAACAATGAGCAGTTCTTC,CASSLRLADNNEQFF
TRBV14,NA,NA,TRBJ1-4,TGTGCCAGCAGCCAAGTTGGAGGGTTTGGAGAAAAACTGTTTTTT,CASSQVGGFGEKLFF
TRBV10-3,NA,NA,TRBJ2-7,TGTGCCACTACCGGGACCTCCTTCACATATGAGCAGTACTTC,CATTGTSFTYEQYF
TRBV5-1,NA,TRBD1,TRBJ2-2,TGCGCCAGCAGCCCTGAATGGGACAGAACCGGGGAGCTGTTTTTT,CASSPEWDRTGELFF
TRBV14,NA,NA,TRBJ1-6,TGTGCCAGCAGCTTACAGGGTTGGCATTCACCCCTCCACTTT,CASSLQGWHSPLHF
TRBV7-9,NA,NA,TRBJ1-1,TGTGCCAGCAGCAACAGGATACCGAACACTGAAGCTTTCTTT,CASSNRIPNTEAFF
TRBV28,few,TRBD2,TRBJ2-7,TGTGCCAGCAGTCCCCAACGGGAGGGTCCCCAGTACTTC,CASSPQREGPQYF
TRBV6-2/TRBV6-3,many,NA,TRBJ1-5,TGTGCCAGCAGCTCACCTAATGAGAATCAGCCCCAGCATTTT,CASSSPNENQPQHF
TRBV24-1,NA,NA,TRBJ2-1,TGTGCCACCAGTGATTTGGGTAGCGGCCACAATGAGCAGTTCTTC,CATSDLGSGHNEQFF
TRBV4-1,few,NA,TRBJ2-1,TGCGCCAGCAGCCAAGATGTGAACACGTACAATGAGCAGTTCTTC,CASSQDVNTYNEQFF
TRBV6-5,few,NA,TRBJ1-6,TGTGCCAGCAGTTCCACGGGCGGGAATTCACCCCTCCACTTT,CASSSTGGNSPLHF
TRBV7-2,few,TRBD2,TRBJ2-3,TGTGCCAGCAGCTTAGGGCTAGCGGACACAGATACGCAGTATTTT,CASSLGLADTDTQYF
TRBV4-2,few,TRBD2,TRBJ2-5,TGTGCCAGCAGCCAAGGCACTAGCGGGAGGGCCTTCCAAGAGACCCAGTACTTC,CASSQGTSGRAFQETQYF
TRBV21-1,NA,NA,TRBJ1-4,TGTGCCAGCAGCAAAGTCCCATTCTTGCTTGGCCCTAATGAAAAACTGTTTTTT,CASSKVPFLLGPNEKLFF
TRBV30,few,NA,TRBJ2-5,TGTGCCTGGAGCCTGGGGGACCAAGAGACCCAGTACTTC,CAWSLGDQETQYF
TRBV6-5,NA,NA,TRBJ1-4,TGTGCCAGCAGTTCTATGAGTCGTAATGAAAAACTGTTTTTT,CASSSMSRNEKLFF
TRBV2,few,NA,TRBJ1-1,TGTGCCAGCAGTGTCCCGGGTTTTGAAGCTTTCTTT,CASSVPGFEAFF
TRBV5-1,few,NA,TRBJ2-5,TGCGCCAGCAGCTTGGGCCGGAACCAAGAGACCCAGTACTTC,CASSLGRNQETQYF
TRBV6-1,few,NA,TRBJ2-5,TGTGCCATCCTAGGAGAGGTCCGTTACCAAGAGACCCAGTACTTC,CAILGEVRYQETQYF
TRBV7-2,NA,TRBD2,TRBJ2-7,TGTGCCAGCAGTCGGACTAGCGGGGTTTACGAGCAGTACTTC,CASSRTSGVYEQYF
TRBV7-7,NA,TRBD2,TRBJ2-3,TGTGCTAGCAGCGAGGGGACTAGCGGGAGTTCAGATACGCAGTATTTT,CASSEGTSGSSDTQYF